This T cell receptor (beta chain) was captured in a study of T-cell reconstitution after alpha-beta-depleted transplantation in children. Using unique molecular identifiers, the investigators prepared the TCRbeta library. MiXCR was run by TCRdb on the PCR reads, yielding one entry per CDR3 protein. The repertoire has some 300,000 distinct CDR3 sequences, roughly a tenth of them found once; the top ten carry roughly 7.1%. The CDR3 spans 15 residues. The germline V gene has CDR1 SGDLS and CDR2 YYNGEE. The trim removed 0 bases at V and 3 bases at J, leaving 3 bases unmatched. General observations from the study: By about two months after transplant, alpha-beta T cells reportedly arose from several hundred graft clones that had expanded. Newly generated T cells supplied most T-cell counts and diversity one year post-transplant. Some patients showed high day-60 TCRbeta diversity, which derived from surviving recipient T cells and thymic progenitors.

On this clonotype: Antigen: not known.

This receptor was identified in a boy under three years old with acute myeloid leukemia, due to receive a stem cell transplant. V is TRBV9 and J is TRBJ2-1, with 7 bases identical to TRBD2. The source was PBMCs, collected before TCRalphabeta/CD19-depleted stem cell transplant. For the CDR3, the DNA is TGTGCCAGCAGCGTAGGACTAGCTATCTACAATGAGCAGTTCTTC. This encodes CASSVGLAIYNEQFF.